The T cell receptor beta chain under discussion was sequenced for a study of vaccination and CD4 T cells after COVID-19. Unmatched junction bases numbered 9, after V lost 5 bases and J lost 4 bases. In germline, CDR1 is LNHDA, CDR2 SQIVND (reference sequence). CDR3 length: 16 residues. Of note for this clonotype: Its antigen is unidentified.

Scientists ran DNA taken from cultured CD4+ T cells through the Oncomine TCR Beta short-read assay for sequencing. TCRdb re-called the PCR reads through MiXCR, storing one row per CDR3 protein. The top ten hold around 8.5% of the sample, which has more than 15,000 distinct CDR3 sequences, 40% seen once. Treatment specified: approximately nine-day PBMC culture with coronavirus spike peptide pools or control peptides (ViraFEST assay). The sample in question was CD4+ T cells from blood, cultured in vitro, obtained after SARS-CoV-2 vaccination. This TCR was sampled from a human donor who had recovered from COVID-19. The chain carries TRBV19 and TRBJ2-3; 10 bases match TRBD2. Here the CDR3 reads CASSGLAGAGADTQYF. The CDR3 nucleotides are TGTGCCAGTAGTGGCCTAGCGGGAGCAGGGGCAGATACGCAGTATTTT.